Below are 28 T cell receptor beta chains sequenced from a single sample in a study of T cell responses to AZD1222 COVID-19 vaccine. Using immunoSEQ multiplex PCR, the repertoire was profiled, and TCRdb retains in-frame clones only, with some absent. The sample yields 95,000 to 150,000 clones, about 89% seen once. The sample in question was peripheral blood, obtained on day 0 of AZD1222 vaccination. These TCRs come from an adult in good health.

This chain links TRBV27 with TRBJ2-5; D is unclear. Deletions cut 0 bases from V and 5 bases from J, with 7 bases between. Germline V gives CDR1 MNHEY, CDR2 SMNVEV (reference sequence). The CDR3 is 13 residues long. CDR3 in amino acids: CASSLSPLETQYF. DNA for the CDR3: TGTGCCAGCAGTTTATCGCCCCTTGAGACCCAGTACTTC.

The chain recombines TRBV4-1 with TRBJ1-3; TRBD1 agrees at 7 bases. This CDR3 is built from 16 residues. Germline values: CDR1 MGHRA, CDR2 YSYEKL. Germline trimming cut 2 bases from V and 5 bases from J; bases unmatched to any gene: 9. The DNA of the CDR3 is TGCGCCAGCAGCCAACTAAGGGACAGCCTTAGAAACACCATATATTTT. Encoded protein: CASSQLRDSLRNTIYF.

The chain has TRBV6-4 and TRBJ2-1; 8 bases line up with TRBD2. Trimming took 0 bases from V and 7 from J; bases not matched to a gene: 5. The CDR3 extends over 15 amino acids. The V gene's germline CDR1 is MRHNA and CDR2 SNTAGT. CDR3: CASSDSSSGMNEQFF. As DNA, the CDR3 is TGTGCCAGCAGTGACTCTAGTAGCGGGATGAATGAGCAGTTCTTC.

For the CDR3, the DNA is TGTGCCAGCACCTGGGACGGACATAATTCACCCCTCCACTTT. This gives the protein CASTWDGHNSPLHF. The V call is TRBV2, the J call TRBJ1-6, with a possible D match to TRBD1 (5 bases). The CDR3 contains 14 residues. Trimming left V 7 bases short and J 5 bases short, with 12 bases between. Looked up from germline, CDR1 is SNHLY and CDR2 is FYNNEI. Full variable domain (missing parts from reference TRBV2 and TRBJ1-6): EPEVTQTPSHQVTQMGQEVILRCVPISNHLYFYWYRQILGQKVEFLVSFYNNEISEKSEIFDDQFSVERPDGSNFTLKIRSTKLEDSAMYFCASTWDGHNSPLHFGNGTRLTVT.

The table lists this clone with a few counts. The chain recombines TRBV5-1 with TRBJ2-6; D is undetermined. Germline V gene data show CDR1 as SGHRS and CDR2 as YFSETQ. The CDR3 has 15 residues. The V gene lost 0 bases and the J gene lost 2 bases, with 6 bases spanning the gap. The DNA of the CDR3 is TGCGCCAGCAGCTTGGTGGGCACTGGGGCCAACGTCCTGACTTTC. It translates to CASSLVGTGANVLTF.

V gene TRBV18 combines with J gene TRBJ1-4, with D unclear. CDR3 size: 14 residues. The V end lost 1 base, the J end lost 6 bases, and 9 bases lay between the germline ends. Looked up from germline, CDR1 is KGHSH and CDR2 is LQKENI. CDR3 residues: CASSPQYAYEKLFF. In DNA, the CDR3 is TGTGCCAGCTCACCACAATACGCCTATGAAAAACTGTTTTTT.

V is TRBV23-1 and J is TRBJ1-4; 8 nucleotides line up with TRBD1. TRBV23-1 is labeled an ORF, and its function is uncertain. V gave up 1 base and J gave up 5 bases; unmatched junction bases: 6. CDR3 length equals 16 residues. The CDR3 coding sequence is TGCGCCAGCAGTCAATGCCGGACAGGGCCAAATGAAAAACTGTTTTTT. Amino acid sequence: CASSQCRTGPNEKLFF.

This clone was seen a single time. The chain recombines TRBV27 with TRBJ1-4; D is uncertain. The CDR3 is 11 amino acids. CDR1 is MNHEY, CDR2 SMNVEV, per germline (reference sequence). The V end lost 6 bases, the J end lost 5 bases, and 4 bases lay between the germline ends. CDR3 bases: TGTGCCAGCAGGCGAAATGAAAAACTGTTTTTT. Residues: CASRRNEKLFF.

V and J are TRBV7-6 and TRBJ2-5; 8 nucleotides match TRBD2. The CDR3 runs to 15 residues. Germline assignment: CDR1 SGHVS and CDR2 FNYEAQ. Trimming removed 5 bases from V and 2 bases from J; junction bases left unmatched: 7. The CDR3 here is CASSETGTRQETQYF. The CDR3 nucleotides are TGTGCCAGCAGCGAGACGGGGACTAGACAAGAGACCCAGTACTTC.

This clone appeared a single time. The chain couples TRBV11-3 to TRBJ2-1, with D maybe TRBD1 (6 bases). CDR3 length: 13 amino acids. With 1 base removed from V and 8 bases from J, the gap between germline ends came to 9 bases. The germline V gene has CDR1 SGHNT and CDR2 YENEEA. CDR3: CASSLVQGHEQFF. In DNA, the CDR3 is TGTGCCAGCAGCTTAGTTCAGGGGCATGAGCAGTTCTTC.

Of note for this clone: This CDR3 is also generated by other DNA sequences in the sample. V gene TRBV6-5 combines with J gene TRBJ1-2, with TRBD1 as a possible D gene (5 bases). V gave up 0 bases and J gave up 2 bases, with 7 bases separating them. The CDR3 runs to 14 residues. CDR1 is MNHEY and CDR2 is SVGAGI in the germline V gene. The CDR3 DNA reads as TGTGCCAGCAGTTACTCTGGGGGAAACTATGGCTACACCTTC. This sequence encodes CASSYSGGNYGYTF.

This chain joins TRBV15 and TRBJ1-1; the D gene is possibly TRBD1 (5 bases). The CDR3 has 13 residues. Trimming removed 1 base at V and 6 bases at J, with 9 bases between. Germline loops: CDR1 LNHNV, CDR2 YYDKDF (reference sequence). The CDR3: CATSRGWTPEAFF. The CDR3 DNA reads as TGTGCCACCAGCAGAGGCTGGACACCTGAAGCTTTCTTT.

CDR3 amino acids: CASSEYSTGSIALHF. As DNA, the CDR3 is TGTGCCAGCAGTGAATATTCGACAGGGAGTATAGCCCTCCACTTT. The gene calls are TRBV25-1 and TRBJ1-6; 7 bases match TRBD1. V was clipped by 0 bases and J by 14 bases; unmatched bases: 10. Per the germline V gene, CDR1 is MGHDK and CDR2 is SYGVNS. There are 15 residues in the CDR3.

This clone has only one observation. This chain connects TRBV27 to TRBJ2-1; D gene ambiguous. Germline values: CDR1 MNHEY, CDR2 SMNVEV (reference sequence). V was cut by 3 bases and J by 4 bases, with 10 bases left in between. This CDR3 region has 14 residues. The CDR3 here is CASSLAETYNEQFF. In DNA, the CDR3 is TGTGCCAGCAGTTTGGCAGAAACGTACAATGAGCAGTTCTTC.

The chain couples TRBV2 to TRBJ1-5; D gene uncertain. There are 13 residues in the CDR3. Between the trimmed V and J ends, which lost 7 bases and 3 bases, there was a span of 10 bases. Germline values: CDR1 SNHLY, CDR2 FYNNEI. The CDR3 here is CASTRSVNQPQHF. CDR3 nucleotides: TGTGCCAGCACCCGGTCAGTCAATCAGCCCCAGCATTTT.

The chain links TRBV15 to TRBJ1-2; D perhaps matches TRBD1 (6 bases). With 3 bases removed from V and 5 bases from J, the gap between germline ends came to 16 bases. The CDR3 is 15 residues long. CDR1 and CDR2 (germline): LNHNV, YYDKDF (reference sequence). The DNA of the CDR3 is TGTGCCACCAGCAGTCAGACTCGGACAGATTATGGCTACACCTTC. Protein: CATSSQTRTDYGYTF.

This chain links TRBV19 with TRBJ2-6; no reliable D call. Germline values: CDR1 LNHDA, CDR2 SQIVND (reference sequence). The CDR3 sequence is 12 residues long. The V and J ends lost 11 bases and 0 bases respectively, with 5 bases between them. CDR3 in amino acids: CACSSGANVLTF. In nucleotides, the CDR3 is TGTGCCTGCTCCTCTGGGGCCAACGTCCTGACTTTC.

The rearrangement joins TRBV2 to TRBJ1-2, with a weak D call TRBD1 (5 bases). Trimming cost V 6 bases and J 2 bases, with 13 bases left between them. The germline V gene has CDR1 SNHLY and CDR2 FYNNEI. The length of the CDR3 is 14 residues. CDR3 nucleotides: TGTGCCAGCAGGGATGGGGGGATCAACTATGGCTACACCTTC. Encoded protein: CASRDGGINYGYTF. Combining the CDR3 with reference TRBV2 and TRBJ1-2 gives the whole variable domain EPEVTQTPSHQVTQMGQEVILRCVPISNHLYFYWYRQILGQKVEFLVSFYNNEISEKSEIFDDQFSVERPDGSNFTLKIRSTKLEDSAMYFCASRDGGINYGYTFGSGTRLTVV.

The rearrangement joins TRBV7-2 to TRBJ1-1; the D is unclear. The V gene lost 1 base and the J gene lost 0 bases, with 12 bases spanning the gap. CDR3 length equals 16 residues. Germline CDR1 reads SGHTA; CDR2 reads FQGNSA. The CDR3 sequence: CASSLVASGVNTEAFF. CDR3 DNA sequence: TGTGCCAGCAGCTTAGTGGCTTCCGGAGTGAACACTGAAGCTTTCTTT.

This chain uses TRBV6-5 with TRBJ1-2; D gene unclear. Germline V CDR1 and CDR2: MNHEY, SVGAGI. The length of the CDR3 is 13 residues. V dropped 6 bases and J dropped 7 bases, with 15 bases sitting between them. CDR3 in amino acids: CASRRADDAGYTF. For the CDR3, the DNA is TGTGCCAGCAGACGGGCAGATGATGCTGGCTACACCTTC.

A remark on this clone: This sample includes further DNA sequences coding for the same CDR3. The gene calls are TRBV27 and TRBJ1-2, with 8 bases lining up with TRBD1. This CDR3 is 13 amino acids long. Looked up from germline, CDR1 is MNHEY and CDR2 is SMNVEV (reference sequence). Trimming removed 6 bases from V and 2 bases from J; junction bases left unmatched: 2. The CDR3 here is CASSRQGNYGYTF. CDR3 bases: TGTGCCAGCAGCCGACAGGGGAACTATGGCTACACCTTC.

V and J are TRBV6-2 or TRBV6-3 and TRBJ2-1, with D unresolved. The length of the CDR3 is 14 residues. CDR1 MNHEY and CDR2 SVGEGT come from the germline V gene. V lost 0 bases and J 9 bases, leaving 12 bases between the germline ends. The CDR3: CASSYSLTGPEQFF. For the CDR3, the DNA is TGTGCCAGCAGTTACTCATTGACTGGCCCTGAGCAGTTCTTC.

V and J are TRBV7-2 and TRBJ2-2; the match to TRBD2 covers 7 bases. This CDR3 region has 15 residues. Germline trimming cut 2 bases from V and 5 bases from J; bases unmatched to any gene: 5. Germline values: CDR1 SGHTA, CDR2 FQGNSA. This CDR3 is CASSLFSGVTGELFF. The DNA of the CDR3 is TGTGCCAGCAGCTTATTCAGCGGGGTAACCGGGGAGCTGTTTTTT.

As DNA, the CDR3 is TGTGCCACCCGGGGGGCGGGCGGCACTGAAGCTTTCTTT. Translating it yields CATRGAGGTEAFF. The V call is TRBV7-9, the J call TRBJ1-1; a weak D match, TRBD1 (6 bases). This CDR3 contains 13 residues. The germline gives CDR1 SEHNR, CDR2 FQNEAQ (reference sequence). V shed 10 bases and J shed 4 bases, with 16 bases lying between them.

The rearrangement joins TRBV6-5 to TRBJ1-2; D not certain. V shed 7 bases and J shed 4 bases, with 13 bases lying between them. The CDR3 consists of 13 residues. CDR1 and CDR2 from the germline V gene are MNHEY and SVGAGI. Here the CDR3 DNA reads TGTGCCAGCATCGACCCGGCCAGCTATGGCTACACCTTC. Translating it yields CASIDPASYGYTF.

Written as DNA, the CDR3 is TGTGCCAGCAGCTTGAGGACAGGGGTGGGCACTGAAGCTTTCTTT. Encoded protein: CASSLRTGVGTEAFF. This chain links TRBV6-5 with TRBJ1-1; 9 nucleotides agree with TRBD1. Losses at the gene ends were 6 bases for V and 4 bases for J; bases not matched to a gene: 9. The V gene's germline CDR1 is MNHEY and CDR2 SVGAGI. The CDR3 runs 15 residues.

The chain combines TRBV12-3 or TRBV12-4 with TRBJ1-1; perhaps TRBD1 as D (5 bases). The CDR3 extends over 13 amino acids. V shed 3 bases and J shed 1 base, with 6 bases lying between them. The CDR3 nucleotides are TGTGCCAGCAGTTTTGGGGGGAACACTGAAGCTTTCTTT. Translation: CASSFGGNTEAFF.

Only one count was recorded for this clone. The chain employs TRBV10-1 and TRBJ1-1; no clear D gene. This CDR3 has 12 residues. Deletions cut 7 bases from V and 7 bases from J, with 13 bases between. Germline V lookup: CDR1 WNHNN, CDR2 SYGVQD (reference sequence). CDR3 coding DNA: TGCGCCAGCAAGAGTATCGAGGGTGAAGCTTTCTTT. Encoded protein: CASKSIEGEAFF.